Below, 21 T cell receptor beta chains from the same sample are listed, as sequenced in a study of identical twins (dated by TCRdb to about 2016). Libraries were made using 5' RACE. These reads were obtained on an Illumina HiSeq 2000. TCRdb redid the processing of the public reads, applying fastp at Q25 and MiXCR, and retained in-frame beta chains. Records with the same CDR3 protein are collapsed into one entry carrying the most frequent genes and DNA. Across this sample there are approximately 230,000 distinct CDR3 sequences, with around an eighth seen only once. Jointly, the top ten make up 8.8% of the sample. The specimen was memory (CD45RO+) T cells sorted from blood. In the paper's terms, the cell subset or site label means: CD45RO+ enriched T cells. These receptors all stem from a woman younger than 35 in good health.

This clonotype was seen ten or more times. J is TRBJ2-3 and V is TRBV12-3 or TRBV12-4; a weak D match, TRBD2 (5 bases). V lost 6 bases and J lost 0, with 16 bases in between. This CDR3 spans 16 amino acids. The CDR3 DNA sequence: TGTGCCAGCAGCTTCCTAGTGGGCGGGAGCACAGATACGCAGTATTTT. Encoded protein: CASSFLVGGSTDTQYF.

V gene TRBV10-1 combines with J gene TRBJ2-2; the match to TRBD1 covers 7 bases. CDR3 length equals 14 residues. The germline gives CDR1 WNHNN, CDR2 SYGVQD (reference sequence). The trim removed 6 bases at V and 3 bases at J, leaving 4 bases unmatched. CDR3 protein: CASSETGDTGELFF. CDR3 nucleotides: TGCGCCAGCAGCGAAACAGGGGACACCGGGGAGCTGTTTTTT.

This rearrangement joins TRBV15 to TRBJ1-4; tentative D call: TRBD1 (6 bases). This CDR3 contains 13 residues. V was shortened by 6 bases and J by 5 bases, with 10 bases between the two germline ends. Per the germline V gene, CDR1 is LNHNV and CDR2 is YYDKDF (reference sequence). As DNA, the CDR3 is TGTGCCACCAGTCGCGGGGGCAATGAAAAACTGTTTTTT. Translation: CATSRGGNEKLFF.

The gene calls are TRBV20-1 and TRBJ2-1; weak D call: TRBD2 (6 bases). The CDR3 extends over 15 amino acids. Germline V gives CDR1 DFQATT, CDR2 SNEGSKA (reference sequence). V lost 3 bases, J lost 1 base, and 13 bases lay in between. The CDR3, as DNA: TGCAGTGCTAGTGGGACTTGGGATTCCTACAATGAGCAGTTCTTC. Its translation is CSASGTWDSYNEQFF.

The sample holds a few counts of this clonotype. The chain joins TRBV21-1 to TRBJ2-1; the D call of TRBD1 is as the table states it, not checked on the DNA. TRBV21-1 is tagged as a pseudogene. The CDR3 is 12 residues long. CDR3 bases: TGTGCCAGCACCGACTTAGGGGGGGAGCAGTTCTTC. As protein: CASTDLGGEQFF.

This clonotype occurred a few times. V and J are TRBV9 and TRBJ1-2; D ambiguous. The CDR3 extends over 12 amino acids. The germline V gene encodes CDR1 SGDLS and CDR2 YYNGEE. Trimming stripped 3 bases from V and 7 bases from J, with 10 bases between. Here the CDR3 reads CASSDRFFGYTF. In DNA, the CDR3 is TGTGCCAGCAGCGACCGCTTCTTTGGCTACACCTTC. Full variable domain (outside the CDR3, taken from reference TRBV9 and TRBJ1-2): DSGVTQTPKHLITATGQRVTLRCSPRSGDLSVYWYQQSLDQGLQFLIQYYNGEERAKGNILERFSAQQFPDLHSELNLSSLELGDSALYFCASSDRFFGYTFGSGTRLTVV.

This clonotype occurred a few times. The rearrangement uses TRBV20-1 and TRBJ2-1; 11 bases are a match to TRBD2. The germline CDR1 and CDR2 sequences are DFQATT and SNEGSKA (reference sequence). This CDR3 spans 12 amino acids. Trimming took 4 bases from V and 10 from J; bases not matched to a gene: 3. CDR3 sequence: CSAIPSGREQFF. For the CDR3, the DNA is TGCAGTGCTATCCCTAGCGGGAGGGAGCAGTTCTTC.

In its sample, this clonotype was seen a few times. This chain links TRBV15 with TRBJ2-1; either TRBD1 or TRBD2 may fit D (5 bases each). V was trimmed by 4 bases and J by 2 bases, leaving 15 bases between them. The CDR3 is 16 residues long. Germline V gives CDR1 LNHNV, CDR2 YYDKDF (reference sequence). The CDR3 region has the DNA TGTGCCACCAGCAACCCCCAGGGACGGGCCTACAATGAGCAGTTCTTC. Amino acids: CATSNPQGRAYNEQFF.

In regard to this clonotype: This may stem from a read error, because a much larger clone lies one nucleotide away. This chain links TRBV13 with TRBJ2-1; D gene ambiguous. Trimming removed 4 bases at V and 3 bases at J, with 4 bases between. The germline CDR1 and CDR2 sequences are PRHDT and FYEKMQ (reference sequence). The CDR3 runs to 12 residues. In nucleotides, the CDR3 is TGTGCCAGCAGCTCCTACTACAATGAGCAGTTCTTC. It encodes CASSSYYNEQFF.

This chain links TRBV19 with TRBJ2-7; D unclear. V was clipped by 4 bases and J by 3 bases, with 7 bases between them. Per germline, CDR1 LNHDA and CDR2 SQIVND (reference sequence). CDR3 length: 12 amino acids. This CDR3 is CASSNWGYEQYF. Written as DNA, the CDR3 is TGTGCCAGTAGTAACTGGGGCTACGAGCAGTACTTC.

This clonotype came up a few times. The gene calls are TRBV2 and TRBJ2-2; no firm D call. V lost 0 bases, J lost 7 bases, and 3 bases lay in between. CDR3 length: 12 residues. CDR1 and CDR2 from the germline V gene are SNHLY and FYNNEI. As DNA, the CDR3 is TGTGCCAGCAGTGAAGCGCGCGGGGAGCTGTTTTTT. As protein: CASSEARGELFF.

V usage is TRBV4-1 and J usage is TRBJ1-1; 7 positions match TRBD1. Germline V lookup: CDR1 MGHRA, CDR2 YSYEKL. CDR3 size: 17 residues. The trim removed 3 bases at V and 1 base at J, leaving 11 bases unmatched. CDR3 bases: TGCGCCAGCAGCCAGGGAACCGACAGGGATTGGAACACTGAAGCTTTCTTT. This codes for CASSQGTDRDWNTEAFF.

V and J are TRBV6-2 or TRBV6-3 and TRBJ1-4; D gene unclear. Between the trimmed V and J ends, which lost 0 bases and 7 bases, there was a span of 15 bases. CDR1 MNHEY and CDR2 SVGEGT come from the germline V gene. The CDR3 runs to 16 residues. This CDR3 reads CASSYSMAVLSEKLFF. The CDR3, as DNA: TGTGCCAGCAGTTACTCGATGGCAGTCTTAAGTGAAAAACTGTTTTTT.

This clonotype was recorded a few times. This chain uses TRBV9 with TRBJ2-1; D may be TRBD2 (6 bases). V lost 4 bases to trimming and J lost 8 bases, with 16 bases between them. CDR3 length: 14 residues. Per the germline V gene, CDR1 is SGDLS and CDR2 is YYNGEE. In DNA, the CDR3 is TGTGCCAGCAGCCCGGGGACTTGGTGGGATGAGCAGTTCTTC. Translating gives CASSPGTWWDEQFF.

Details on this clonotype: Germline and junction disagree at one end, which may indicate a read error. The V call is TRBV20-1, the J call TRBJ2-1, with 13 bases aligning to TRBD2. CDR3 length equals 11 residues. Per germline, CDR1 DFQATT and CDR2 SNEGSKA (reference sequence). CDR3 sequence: CSALSTSGGVF. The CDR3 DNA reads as TGCAGTGCGCTAAGTACTAGCGGGGGGGTCTTC.

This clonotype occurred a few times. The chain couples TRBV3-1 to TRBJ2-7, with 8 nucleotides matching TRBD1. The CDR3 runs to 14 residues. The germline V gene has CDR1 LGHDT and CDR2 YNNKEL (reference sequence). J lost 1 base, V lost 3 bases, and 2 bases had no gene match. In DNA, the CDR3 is TGTGCCAGCAGCCATTGGGACAGGTCCTACGAGCAGTACTTC. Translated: CASSHWDRSYEQYF.

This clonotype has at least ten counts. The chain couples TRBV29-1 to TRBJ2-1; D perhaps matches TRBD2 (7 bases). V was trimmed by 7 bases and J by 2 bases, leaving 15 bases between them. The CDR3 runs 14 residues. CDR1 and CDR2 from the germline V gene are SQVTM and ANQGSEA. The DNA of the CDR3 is TGCAGCGCGGAGGGGGGGGAGACCTACAATGAGCAGTTCTTC. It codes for CSAEGGETYNEQFF.

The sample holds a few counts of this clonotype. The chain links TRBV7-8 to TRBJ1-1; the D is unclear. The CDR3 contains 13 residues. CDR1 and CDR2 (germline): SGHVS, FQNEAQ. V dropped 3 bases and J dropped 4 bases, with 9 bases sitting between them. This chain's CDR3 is CASSFQEGTEAFF. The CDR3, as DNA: TGTGCCAGCAGCTTCCAGGAGGGCACTGAAGCTTTCTTT. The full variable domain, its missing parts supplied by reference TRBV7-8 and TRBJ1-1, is GAGVSQSPRYKVAKRGQDVALRCDPISGHVSLFWYQQALGQGPEFLTYFQNEAQLDKSGLPSDRFFAERPEGSVSTLKIQRTQQEDSAVYLCASSFQEGTEAFFGQGTRLTVV.

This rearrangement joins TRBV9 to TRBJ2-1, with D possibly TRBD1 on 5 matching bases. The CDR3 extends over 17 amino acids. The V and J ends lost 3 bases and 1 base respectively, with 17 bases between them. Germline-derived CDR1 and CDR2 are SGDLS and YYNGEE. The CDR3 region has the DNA TGTGCCAGCAGCGAAGAACCGACAGCTCCTTCCTACAATGAGCAGTTCTTC. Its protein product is CASSEEPTAPSYNEQFF. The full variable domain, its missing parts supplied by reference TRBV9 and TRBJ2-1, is DSGVTQTPKHLITATGQRVTLRCSPRSGDLSVYWYQQSLDQGLQFLIQYYNGEERAKGNILERFSAQQFPDLHSELNLSSLELGDSALYFCASSEEPTAPSYNEQFFGPGTRLTVL.

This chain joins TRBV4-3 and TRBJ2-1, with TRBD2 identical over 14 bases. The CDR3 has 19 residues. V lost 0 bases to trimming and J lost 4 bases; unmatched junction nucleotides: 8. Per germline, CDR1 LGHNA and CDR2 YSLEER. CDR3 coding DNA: TGCGCCAGCAGCCAAGAGCTAAGGACTAGCGGGAGGAGTTACAATGAGCAGTTCTTC. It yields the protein CASSQELRTSGRSYNEQFF.

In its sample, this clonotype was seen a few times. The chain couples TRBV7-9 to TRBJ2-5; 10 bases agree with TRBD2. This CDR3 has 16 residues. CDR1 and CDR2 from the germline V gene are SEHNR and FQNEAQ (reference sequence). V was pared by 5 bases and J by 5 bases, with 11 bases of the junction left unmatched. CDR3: CASSPLLAGLSETQYF. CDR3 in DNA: TGTGCCAGCAGCCCGCTACTAGCGGGGCTATCGGAGACCCAGTACTTC. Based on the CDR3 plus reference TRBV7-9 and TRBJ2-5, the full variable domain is DTGVSQNPRHKITKRGQNVTFRCDPISEHNRLYWYRQTLGQGPEFLTYFQNEAQLEKSRLLSDRFSAERPKGSFSTLEIQRTEQGDSAMYLCASSPLLAGLSETQYFGPGTRLLVL.